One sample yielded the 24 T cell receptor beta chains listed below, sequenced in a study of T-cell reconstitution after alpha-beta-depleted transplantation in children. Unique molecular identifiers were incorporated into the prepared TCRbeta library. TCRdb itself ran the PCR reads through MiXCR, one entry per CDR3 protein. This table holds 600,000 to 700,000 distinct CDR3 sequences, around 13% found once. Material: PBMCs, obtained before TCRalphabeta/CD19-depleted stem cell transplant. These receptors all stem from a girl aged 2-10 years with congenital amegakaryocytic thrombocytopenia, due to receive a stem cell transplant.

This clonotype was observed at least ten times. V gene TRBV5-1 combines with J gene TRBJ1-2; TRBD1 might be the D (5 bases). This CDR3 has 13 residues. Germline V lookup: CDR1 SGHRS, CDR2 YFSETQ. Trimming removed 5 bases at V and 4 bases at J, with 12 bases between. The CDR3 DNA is TGCGCCAGCAGTAATTGGACAACCTATGGCTACACCTTC. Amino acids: CASSNWTTYGYTF.

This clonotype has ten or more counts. In nucleotides, the CDR3 is TGTGCCAGCAGCTCAGGGACCCACTACAATGAGCAGTTCTTC. Amino acid sequence: CASSSGTHYNEQFF. The rearrangement links TRBV21-1 to TRBJ2-1; the table's D call TRBD1 went unverified against the DNA. TRBV21-1 is an annotated pseudogene. The CDR3 length is 14 residues.

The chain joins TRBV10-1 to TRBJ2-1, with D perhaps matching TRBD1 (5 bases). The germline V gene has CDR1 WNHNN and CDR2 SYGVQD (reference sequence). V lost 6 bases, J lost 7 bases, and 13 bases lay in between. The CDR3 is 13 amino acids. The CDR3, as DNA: TGCGCCAGCAGCGACAGTGGCCGGAATGAGCAGTTCTTC. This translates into CASSDSGRNEQFF.

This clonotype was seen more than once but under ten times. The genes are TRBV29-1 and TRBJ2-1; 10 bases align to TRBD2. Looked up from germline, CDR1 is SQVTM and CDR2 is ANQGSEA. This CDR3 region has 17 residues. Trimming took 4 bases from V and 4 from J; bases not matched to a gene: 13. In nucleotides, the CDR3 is TGCAGCGTTGTACTTTCGCCGGGACTAGCGAGATACAATGAGCAGTTCTTC. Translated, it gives CSVVLSPGLARYNEQFF.

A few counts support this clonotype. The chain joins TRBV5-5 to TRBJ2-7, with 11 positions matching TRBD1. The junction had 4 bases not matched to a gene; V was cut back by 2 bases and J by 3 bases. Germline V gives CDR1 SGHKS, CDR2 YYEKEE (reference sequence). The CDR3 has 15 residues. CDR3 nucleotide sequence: TGTGCCAGCAGCTTAGGACAGGGGGCCGTCTACGAGCAGTACTTC. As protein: CASSLGQGAVYEQYF.

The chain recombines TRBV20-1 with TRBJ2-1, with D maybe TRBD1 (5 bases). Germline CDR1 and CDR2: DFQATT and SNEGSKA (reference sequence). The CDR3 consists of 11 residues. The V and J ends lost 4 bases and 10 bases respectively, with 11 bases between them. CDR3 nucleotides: TGCAGTGCTAACAGGAACCTGGAGCAGTTCTTC. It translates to CSANRNLEQFF.

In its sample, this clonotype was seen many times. The DNA of the CDR3 is TGCAGTGCTAGAGATTTACAGGGTCGGGAGCTGTTTTTT. Translation: CSARDLQGRELFF. The gene calls are TRBV20-1 and TRBJ2-2, with D maybe TRBD1 (6 bases). The V gene lost 0 bases and the J gene lost 9 bases, with 11 bases spanning the gap. Looked up from germline, CDR1 is DFQATT and CDR2 is SNEGSKA (reference sequence). CDR3 length: 13 amino acids.

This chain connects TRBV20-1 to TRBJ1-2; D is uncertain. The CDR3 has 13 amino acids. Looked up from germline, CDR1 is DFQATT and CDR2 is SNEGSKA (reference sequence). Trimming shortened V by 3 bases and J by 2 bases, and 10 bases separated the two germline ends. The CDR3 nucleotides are TGCAGTGCTAGTAGGTGGCAGAACTATGGCTACACCTTC. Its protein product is CSASRWQNYGYTF.

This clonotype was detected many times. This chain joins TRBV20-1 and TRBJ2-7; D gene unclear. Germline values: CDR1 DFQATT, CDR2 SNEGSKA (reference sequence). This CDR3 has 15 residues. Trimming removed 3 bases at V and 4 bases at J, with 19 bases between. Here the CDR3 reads CSASYGRARQYEQYF. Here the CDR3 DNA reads TGCAGTGCTAGCTACGGTAGGGCTCGTCAATACGAGCAGTACTTC.

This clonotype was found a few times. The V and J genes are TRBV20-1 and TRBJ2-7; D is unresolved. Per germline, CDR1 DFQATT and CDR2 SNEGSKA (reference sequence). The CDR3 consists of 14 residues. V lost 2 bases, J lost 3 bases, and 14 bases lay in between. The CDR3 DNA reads TGCAGTGCTAGATCAGACGACGGATACTACGAGCAGTACTTC. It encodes CSARSDDGYYEQYF.

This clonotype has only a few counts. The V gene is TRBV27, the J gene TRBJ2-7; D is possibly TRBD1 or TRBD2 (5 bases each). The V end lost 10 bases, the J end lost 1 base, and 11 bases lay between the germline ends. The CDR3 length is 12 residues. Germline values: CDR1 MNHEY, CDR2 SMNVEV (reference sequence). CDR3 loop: CATSGTSYEQYF. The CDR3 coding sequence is TGTGCCACCTCCGGGACGTCCTACGAGCAGTACTTC.

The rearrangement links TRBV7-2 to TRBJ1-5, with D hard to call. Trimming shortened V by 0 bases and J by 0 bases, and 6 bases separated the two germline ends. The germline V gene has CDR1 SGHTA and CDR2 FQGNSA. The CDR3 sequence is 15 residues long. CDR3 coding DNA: TGTGCCAGCAGCTTAGCGCCCAGTAGCAATCAGCCCCAGCATTTT. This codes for CASSLAPSSNQPQHF.

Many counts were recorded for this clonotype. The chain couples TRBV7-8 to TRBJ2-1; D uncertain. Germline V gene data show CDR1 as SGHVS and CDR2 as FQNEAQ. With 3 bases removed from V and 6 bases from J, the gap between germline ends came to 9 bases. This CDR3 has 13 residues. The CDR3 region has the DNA TGTGCCAGCAGCTTGAGCATTATCAATGAGCAGTTCTTC. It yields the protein CASSLSIINEQFF.

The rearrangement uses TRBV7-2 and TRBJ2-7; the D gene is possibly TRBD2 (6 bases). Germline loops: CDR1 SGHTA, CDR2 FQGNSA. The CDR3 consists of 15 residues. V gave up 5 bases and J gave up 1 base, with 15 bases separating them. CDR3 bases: TGTGCCAGCAGCCCAAGCTCCGCGGGGTCCTACGAGCAGTACTTC. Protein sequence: CASSPSSAGSYEQYF.

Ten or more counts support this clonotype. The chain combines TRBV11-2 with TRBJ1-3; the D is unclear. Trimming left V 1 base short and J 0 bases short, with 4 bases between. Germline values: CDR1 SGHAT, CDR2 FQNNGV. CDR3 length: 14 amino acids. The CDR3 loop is CASSLGPSGNTIYF. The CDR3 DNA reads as TGTGCCAGCAGCTTAGGCCCCTCTGGAAACACCATATATTTT.

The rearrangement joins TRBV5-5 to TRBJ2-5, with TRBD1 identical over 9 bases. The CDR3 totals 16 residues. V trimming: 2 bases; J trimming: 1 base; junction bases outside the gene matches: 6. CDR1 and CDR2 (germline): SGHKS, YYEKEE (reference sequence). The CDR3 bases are TGTGCCAGCAGCTTACTTCCGGGACAGGGCCAAGAGACCCAGTACTTC. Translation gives CASSLLPGQGQETQYF.

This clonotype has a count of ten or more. The CDR3 reads CSVVWTVYNTEAFF. CDR3 DNA sequence: TGCAGCGTTGTTTGGACAGTTTATAACACTGAAGCTTTCTTT. The chain links TRBV29-1 to TRBJ1-1; weak D call: TRBD1 (6 bases). The germline V gene has CDR1 SQVTM and CDR2 ANQGSEA. The V end was cut by 4 bases, the J end by 2 bases, with 14 bases between. The length of the CDR3 is 14 residues. Filled out from reference TRBV29-1 and TRBJ1-1, the complete variable domain reads SAVISQKPSRDICQRGTSLTIQCQVDSQVTMMFWYRQQPGQSLTLIATANQGSEATYESGFVIDKFPISRPNLTFSTLTVSNMSPEDSSIYLCSVVWTVYNTEAFFGQGTRLTVV.

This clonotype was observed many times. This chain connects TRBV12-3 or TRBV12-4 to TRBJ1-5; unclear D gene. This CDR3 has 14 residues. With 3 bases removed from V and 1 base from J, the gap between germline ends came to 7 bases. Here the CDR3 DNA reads TGTGCCAGCAGTTTTAGCCACAGCAATCAGCCCCAGCATTTT. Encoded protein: CASSFSHSNQPQHF.

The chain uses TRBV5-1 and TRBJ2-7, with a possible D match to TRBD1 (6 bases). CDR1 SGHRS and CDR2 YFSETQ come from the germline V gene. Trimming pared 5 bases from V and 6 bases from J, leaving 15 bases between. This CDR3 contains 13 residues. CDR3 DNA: TGCGCCAGCAGGGAGCAGGGGTCTGGCGAGCAGTACTTC. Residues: CASREQGSGEQYF.

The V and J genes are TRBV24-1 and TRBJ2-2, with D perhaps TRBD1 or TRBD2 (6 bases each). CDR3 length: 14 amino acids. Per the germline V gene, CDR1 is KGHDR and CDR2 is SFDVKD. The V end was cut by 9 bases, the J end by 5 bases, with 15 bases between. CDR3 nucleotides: TGTGCCACCTCCAGGGGAGGTAATACCGGGGAGCTGTTTTTT. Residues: CATSRGGNTGELFF.

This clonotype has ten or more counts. For the CDR3, the DNA is TGCAGTGCTAGCCGGCTAGCGGGAGCCTACAATGAGCAGTTCTTC. Its protein product is CSASRLAGAYNEQFF. This chain connects TRBV20-1 to TRBJ2-1, with 10 bases matching TRBD2. CDR1 DFQATT and CDR2 SNEGSKA come from the germline V gene (reference sequence). CDR3 length equals 15 residues. After removal of 3 bases from V and 2 bases from J, the junction contained 4 bases not matched to a gene.

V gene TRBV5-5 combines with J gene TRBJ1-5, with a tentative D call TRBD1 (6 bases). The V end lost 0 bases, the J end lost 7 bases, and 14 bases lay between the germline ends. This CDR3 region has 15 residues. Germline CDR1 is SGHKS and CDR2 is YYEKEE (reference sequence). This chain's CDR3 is CASSLGGGRGQPQHF. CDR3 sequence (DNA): TGTGCCAGCAGCTTGGGCGGGGGAAGGGGGCAGCCCCAGCATTTT.

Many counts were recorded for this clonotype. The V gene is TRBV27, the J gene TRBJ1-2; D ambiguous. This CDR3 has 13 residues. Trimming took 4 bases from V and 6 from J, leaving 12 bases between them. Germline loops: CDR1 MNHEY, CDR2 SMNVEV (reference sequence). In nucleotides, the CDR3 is TGTGCCAGCAGTTATCCAGGAGGGAATGGCTACACCTTC. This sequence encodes CASSYPGGNGYTF.

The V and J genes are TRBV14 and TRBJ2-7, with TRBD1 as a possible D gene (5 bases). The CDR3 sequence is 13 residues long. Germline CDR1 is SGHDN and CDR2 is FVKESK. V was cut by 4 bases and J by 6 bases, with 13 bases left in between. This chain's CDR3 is CASSRDRYLEQYF. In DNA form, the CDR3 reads TGTGCCAGCAGCCGAGACAGATATCTCGAGCAGTACTTC.